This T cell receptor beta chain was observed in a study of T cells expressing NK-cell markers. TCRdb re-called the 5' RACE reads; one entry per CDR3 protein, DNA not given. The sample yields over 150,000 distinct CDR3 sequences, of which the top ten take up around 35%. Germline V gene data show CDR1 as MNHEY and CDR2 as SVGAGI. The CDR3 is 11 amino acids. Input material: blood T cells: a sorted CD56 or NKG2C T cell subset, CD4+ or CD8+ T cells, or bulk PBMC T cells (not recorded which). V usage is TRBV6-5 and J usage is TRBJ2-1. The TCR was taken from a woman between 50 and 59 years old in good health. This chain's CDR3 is CASRSGHEQFF.